The sequence of this TCR beta chain was determined in a study of blood T cell repertoires in COVID-19. The overall study: Both acute and convalescent COVID-19 samples were obtained from the United States, Italy and Spain. Sample material is recorded as cDNA or gDNA derived from T cells, B-cell-depleted T cells, or PBMCs.

Per the original data handling: For nucleated cells, counts were estimated from reference gene primer amplification. Data came from immunoSEQ multiplex PCR; TCRdb stores just in-frame clones and leaves some out. From that table come the V and J calls and clone size; the DNA was used to work out D and trimming. Of 200,000 to 250,000 clones listed, about 88% are singletons. Germline V lookup: CDR1 GTSNPN, CDR2 SVGIG (reference sequence). Trimming left V 1 base short and J 7 bases short, with 13 bases between. CDR3 length equals 14 residues. The sequenced material came from peripheral blood. V gene TRBV30 combines with J gene TRBJ1-4; D is undetermined. The TCR sequence derives from a man aged 70-80 years with acute or convalescent COVID-19. Here the CDR3 reads CAWSEGGLFEKLFF. CDR3 nucleotide sequence: TGTGCCTGGAGTGAAGGAGGCCTCTTTGAAAAACTGTTTTTT.